This paragraph reports one TCR beta chain. The antigen is not known. These data belong to a study of PD-1 blockade in classical Hodgkin lymphoma. Study-level background: Patients received nivolumab 3 mg/kg intravenously every 2 weeks. Study-wide results and caveats: Reports described newly diagnosed patients as having lower baseline TCR diversity than healthy donors. CD4+ TCR diversity climbed significantly by C4D1, unlike CD8+ TCR diversity.

Sequencing was performed with immunoSEQ multiplex PCR; in TCRdb, only in-frame clones are kept and a portion is missing. The sample lists tens of thousands of clones; approximately 86% were seen once. Time point denoted: cycle 4 day 1 (C4D1), after less than seven weeks of nivolumab. Every patient had relapsed following autologous stem cell transplantation, and cohorts differed in brentuximab vedotin exposure. This CDR3 contains 16 residues. Germline loops: CDR1 ENHRY, CDR2 SYGVKD. Trimming left V 3 bases short and J 3 bases short, with 16 bases between. The sequencing here drew on peripheral blood mononuclear cells (PBMCs), taken before the fourth cycle of nivolumab. The rearrangement links TRBV10-3 to TRBJ2-3, with TRBD1 as a possible D gene (5 bases). This TCR was sampled from a human donor with classical Hodgkin lymphoma. The CDR3 region is CAISESPGSSTDTQYF. DNA for the CDR3: TGTGCCATCAGTGAATCGCCAGGGTCGTCTACAGATACGCAGTATTTT.